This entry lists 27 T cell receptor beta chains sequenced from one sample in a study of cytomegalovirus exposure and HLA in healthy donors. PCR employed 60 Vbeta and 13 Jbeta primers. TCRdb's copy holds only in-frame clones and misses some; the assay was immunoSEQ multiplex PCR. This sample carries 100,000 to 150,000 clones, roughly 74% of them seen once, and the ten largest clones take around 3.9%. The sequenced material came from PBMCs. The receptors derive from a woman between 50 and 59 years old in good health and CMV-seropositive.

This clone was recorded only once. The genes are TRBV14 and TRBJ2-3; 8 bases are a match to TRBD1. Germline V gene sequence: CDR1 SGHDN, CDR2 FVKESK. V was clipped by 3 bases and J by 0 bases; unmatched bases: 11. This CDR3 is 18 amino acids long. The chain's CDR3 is CASSHRPGTGLSTDTQYF. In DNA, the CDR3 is TGTGCCAGCAGCCATCGTCCCGGGACAGGATTAAGCACAGATACGCAGTATTTT. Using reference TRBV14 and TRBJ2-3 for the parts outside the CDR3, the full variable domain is EAGVTQFPSHSVIEKGQTVTLRCDPISGHDNLYWYRRVMGKEIKFLLHFVKESKQDESGMPNNRFLAERTGGTYSTLKVQPAELEDSGVYFCASSHRPGTGLSTDTQYFGPGTRLTVL.

The CDR3 DNA follows: TGTGCCAGCAGCTTATATCAGGATTCACCCCTCCACTTT. Encoded protein: CASSLYQDSPLHF. The chain employs TRBV7-9 and TRBJ1-6; D unresolved. V lost 2 bases and J 8 bases, leaving 7 bases between the germline ends. The germline gives CDR1 SEHNR, CDR2 FQNEAQ (reference sequence). The CDR3 loop spans 13 amino acids.

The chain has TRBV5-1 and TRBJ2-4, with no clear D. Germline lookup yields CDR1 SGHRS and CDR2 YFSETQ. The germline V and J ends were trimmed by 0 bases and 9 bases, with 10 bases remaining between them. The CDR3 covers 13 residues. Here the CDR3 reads CASSLGQPGIQYF. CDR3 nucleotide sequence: TGCGCCAGCAGCTTGGGGCAACCAGGCATTCAGTACTTC.

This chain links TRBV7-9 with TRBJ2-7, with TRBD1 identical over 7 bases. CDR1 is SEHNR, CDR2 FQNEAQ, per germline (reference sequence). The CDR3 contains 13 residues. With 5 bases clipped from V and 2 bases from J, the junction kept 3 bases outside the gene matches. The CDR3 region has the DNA TGTGCCAGCAGCCTGGGGACAGCCTACGAGCAGTACTTC. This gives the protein CASSLGTAYEQYF.

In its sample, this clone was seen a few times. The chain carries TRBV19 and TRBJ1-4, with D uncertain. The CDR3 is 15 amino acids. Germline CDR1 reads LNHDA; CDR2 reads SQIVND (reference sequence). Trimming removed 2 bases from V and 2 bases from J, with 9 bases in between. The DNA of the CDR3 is TGTGCCAGTAGTATATCGGCAGCGACTAATGAAAAACTGTTTTTT. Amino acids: CASSISAATNEKLFF.

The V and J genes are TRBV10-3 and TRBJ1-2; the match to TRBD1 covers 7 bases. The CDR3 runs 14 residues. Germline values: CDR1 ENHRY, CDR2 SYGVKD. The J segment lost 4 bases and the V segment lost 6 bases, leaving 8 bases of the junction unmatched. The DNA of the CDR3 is TGTGCCATCAGCTTACAGGGGACAACCTATGGCTACACCTTC. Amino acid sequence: CAISLQGTTYGYTF.

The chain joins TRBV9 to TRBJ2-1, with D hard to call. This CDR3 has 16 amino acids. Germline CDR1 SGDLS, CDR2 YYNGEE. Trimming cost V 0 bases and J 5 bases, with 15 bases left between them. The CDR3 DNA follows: TGTGCCAGCAGCGTAGCCGCCAGGTCTTTGAACAATGAGCAGTTCTTC. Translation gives CASSVAARSLNNEQFF. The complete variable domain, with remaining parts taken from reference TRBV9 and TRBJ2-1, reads DSGVTQTPKHLITATGQRVTLRCSPRSGDLSVYWYQQSLDQGLQFLIQYYNGEERAKGNILERFSAQQFPDLHSELNLSSLELGDSALYFCASSVAARSLNNEQFFGPGTRLTVL.

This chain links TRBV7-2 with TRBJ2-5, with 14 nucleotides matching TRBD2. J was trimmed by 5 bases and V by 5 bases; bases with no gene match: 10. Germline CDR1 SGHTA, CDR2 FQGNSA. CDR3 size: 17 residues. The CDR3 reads CASSPGLAGGIGETQYF. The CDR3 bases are TGTGCCAGCAGCCCCGGACTAGCGGGGGGAATTGGGGAGACCCAGTACTTC.

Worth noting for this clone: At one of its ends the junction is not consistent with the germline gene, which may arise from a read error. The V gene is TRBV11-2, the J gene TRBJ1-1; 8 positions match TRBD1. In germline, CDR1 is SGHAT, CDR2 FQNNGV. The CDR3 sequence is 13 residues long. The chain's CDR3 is CASSLGGQGKRIF. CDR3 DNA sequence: TGTGCCAGCAGCTTGGGAGGACAGGGTAAGCGAATCTTT.

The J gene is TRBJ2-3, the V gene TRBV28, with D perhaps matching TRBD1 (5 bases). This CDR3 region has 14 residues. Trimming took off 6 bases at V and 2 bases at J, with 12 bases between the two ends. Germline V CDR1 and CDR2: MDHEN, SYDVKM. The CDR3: CASSNRINTDTQYF. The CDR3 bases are TGTGCCAGCAGCAACAGGATAAACACAGATACGCAGTATTTT.

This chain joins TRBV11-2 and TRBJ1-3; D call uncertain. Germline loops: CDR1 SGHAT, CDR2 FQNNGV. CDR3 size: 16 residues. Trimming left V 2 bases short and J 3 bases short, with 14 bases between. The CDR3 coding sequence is TGTGCCAGCAGCTTAAGGGATCCGGGAGGTGGAAACACCATATATTTT. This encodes CASSLRDPGGGNTIYF. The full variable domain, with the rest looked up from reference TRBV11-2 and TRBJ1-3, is EAGVAQSPRYKIIEKRQSVAFWCNPISGHATLYWYQQILGQGPKLLIQFQNNGVVDDSQLPKDRFSAERLKGVDSTLKIQPAKLEDSAVYLCASSLRDPGGGNTIYFGEGSWLTVV.

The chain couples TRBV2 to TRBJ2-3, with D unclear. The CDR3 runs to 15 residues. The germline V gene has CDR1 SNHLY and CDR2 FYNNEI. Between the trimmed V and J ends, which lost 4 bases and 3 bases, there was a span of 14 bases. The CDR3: CASSVDRPFTDTQYF. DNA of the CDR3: TGTGCCAGCAGTGTAGATCGCCCTTTTACAGATACGCAGTATTTT.

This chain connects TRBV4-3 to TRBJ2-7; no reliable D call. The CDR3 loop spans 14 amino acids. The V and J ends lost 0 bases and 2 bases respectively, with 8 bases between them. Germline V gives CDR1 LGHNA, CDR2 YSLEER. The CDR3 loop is CASSQDGEAYEQYF. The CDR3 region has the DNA TGCGCCAGCAGCCAAGATGGTGAGGCCTACGAGCAGTACTTC.

The chain's CDR3 is CSVDSSEDYEQYF. The DNA of the CDR3 is TGCAGCGTTGATTCCAGCGAAGACTACGAGCAGTACTTC. This chain joins TRBV29-1 and TRBJ2-7; no clear D gene. V was shortened by 3 bases and J by 3 bases, with 12 bases between the two germline ends. The CDR3 totals 13 residues. Germline CDR1 is SQVTM and CDR2 is ANQGSEA.

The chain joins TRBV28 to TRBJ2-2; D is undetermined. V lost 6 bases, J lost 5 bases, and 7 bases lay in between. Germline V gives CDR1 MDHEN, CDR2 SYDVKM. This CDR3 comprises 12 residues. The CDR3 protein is CASRILTGELFF. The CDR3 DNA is TGTGCCAGCAGGATACTTACCGGGGAGCTGTTTTTT.

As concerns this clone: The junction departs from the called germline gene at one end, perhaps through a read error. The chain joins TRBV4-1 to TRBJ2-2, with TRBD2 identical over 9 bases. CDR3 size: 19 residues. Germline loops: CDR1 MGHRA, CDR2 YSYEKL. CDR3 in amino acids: CASSQDEYRASGETGQLFF. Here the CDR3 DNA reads TGCGCCAGCAGCCAAGATGAGTACCGGGCTAGCGGGGAGACCGGGCAGCTGTTTTTT.

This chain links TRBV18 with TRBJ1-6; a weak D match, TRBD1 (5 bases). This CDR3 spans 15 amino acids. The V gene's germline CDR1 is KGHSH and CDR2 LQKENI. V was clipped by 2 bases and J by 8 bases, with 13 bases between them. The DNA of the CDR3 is TGTGCCAGCTCACCAGGGGCGGCTGACGATTCACCCCTCCACTTT. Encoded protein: CASSPGAADDSPLHF.

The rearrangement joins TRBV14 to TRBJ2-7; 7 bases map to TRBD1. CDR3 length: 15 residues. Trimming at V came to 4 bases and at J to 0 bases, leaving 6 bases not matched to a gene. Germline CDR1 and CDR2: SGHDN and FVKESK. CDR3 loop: CASSRPGGNSYEQYF. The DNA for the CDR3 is TGTGCCAGCAGCCGCCCAGGGGGAAACTCCTACGAGCAGTACTTC.

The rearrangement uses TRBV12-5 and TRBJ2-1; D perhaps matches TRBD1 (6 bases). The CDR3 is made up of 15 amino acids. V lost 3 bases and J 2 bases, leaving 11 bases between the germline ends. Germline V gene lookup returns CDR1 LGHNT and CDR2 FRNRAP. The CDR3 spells CASGLLQGPYNEQFF. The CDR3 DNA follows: TGTGCTAGTGGTTTACTACAGGGACCCTACAATGAGCAGTTCTTC. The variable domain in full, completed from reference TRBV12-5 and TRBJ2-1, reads DARVTQTPRHKVTEMGQEVTMRCQPILGHNTVFWYRQTMMQGLELLAYFRNRAPLDDSGMPKDRFSAEMPDATLATLKIQPSEPRDSAVYFCASGLLQGPYNEQFFGPGTRLTVL.

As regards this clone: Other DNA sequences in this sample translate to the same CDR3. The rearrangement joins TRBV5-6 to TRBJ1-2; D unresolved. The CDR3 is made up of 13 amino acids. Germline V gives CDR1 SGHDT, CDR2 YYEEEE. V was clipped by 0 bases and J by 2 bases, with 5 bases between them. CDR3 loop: CASSLEQNYGYTF. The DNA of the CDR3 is TGTGCCAGCAGCTTGGAACAGAACTATGGCTACACCTTC.

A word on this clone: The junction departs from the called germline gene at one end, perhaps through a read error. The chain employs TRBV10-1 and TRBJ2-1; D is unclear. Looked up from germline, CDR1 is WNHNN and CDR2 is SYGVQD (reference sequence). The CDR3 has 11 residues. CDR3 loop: CASSSYNEQFF. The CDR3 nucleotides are TGCGCCAGCAGTTCCTATAATGAGCAGTTCTTC.

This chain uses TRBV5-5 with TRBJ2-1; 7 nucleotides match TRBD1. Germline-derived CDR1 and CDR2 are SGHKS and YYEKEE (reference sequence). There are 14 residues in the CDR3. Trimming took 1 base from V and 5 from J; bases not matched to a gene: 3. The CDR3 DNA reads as TGTGCCAGCAGCTTGCGACAGGGCCACAATGAGCAGTTCTTC. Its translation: CASSLRQGHNEQFF.

CDR3 nucleotide sequence: TGCGCCAGCAGCTTGGGGGCCGTTGCTAGCACAGATACGCAGTATTTT. It encodes CASSLGAVASTDTQYF. The chain has TRBV5-1 and TRBJ2-3; D call uncertain. Germline V gives CDR1 SGHRS, CDR2 YFSETQ. Trimming took off 0 bases at V and 0 bases at J, with 11 bases between the two ends. The CDR3 totals 16 residues.

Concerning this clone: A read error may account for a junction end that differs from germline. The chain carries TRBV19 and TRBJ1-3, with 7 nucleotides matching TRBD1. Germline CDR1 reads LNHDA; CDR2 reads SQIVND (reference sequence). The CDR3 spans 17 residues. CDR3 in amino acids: CASSLLTGTDWGSTIYF. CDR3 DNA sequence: TGTGCCAGTAGTCTACTAACCGGGACAGATTGGGGAAGCACCATATATTTT.

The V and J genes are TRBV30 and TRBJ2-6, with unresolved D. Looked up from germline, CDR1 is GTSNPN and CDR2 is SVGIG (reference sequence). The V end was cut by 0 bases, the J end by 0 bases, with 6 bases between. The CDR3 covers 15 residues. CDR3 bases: TGTGCCTGGAGTGTATCCAGCTCTGGGGCCAACGTCCTGACTTTC. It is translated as CAWSVSSSGANVLTF.

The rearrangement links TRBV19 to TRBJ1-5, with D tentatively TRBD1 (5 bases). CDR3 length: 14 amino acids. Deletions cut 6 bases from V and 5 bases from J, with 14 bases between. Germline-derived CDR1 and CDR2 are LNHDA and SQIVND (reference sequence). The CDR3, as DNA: TGTGCCAGTAGGGAGGGGCGCTGGGATCAGCCCCAGCATTTT. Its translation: CASREGRWDQPQHF.

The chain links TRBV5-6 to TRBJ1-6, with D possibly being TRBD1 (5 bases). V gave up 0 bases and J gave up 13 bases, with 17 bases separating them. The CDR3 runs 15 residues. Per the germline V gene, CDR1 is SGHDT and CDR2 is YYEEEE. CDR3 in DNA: TGTGCCAGCAGCTTGGAAGGCAGGGTGGGTTCGCCCCTCCACTTT. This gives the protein CASSLEGRVGSPLHF.